This passage covers 13 T cell receptor beta chains from one sample sequenced in a study of type 1 and type 2 diabetes patients. Amplification started from genomic DNA. The TCR beta CDR3 region was amplified using 30 forward and 13 reverse primers. TCRdb used MiXCR to reprocess the multiplex PCR reads, holding one entry per CDR3 protein. The sample includes fewer than 300,000 distinct CDR3 sequences, roughly 44% seen only once; the top ten take roughly 13%. Sequencing was performed on peripheral blood mononuclear cells (PBMCs). The receptors shown here come from a man between 18 and 35 years old with type 2 diabetes.

V and J are TRBV20-1 and TRBJ2-7, with 11 nucleotides matching TRBD2. Germline CDR1 and CDR2: DFQATT and SNEGSKA (reference sequence). Unmatched junction bases numbered 7, after V lost 6 bases and J lost 6 bases. CDR3 length: 13 residues. In nucleotides, the CDR3 is TGCAGTGCATATAGCGGGAGGGCCCCCGAGCAGTACTTC. Translation gives CSAYSGRAPEQYF.

The table lists this clonotype with many counts. The V and J genes are TRBV2 and TRBJ1-5; D unclear. Germline V gene lookup returns CDR1 SNHLY and CDR2 FYNNEI. The CDR3 covers 13 residues. Trimming shortened V by 6 bases and J by 7 bases, and 13 bases separated the two germline ends. DNA of the CDR3: TGTGCCAGCAGCGCCGGGCTTTGGCAGCCCCAGCATTTT. Its translation: CASSAGLWQPQHF.

Here the CDR3 DNA reads TGTGCCAGCAGTGAAGCCTTTCATGTAGAAGCTTTCTTT. It encodes CASSEAFHVEAFF. The gene calls are TRBV6-6 and TRBJ1-1; no reliable D call. CDR1 is MNHNY, CDR2 SVGAGI, per germline (reference sequence). Trimming shortened V by 5 bases and J by 8 bases, and 15 bases separated the two germline ends. The CDR3 loop spans 13 amino acids.

The chain couples TRBV7-3 to TRBJ2-1, with D tentatively TRBD1 or TRBD2 (5 bases each). V was trimmed by 4 bases and J by 10 bases, leaving 14 bases between them. The CDR3 contains 13 residues. The V gene's germline CDR1 is SGHTA and CDR2 FQGTGA. CDR3 sequence reads: CASSSVGAYEQFF. The CDR3 DNA follows: TGTGCCAGCAGCTCCGTCGGGGCCTACGAGCAGTTCTTC.

The rearrangement links TRBV27 to TRBJ2-7; D not resolved. CDR1 is MNHEY and CDR2 is SMNVEV in the germline V gene (reference sequence). The CDR3 runs to 15 residues. Trimming shortened V by 5 bases and J by 2 bases, and 16 bases separated the two germline ends. The CDR3 nucleotides read TGTGCCAGCAGTCCCGCTGGTCACGCCACCTACGAGCAGTACTTC. Translated, it gives CASSPAGHATYEQYF.

This clonotype was seen a few times. The chain uses TRBV27 and TRBJ2-5; no clear D gene. Looked up from germline, CDR1 is MNHEY and CDR2 is SMNVEV (reference sequence). V lost 3 bases to trimming and J lost 6 bases, with 5 bases between them. This CDR3 has 11 amino acids. Here the CDR3 reads CASSLGKTQYF. The DNA of the CDR3 is TGTGCCAGCAGTTTGGGAAAGACCCAGTACTTC.

The CDR3 DNA reads as TGTGCCTGGGTCTCTCGGGCCCCCCTTGGAGCTTTCTTT. Translating it yields CAWVSRAPLGAFF. This chain links TRBV9 with TRBJ1-1; D is uncertain. CDR3 length equals 13 residues. Between the trimmed V and J ends, which lost 10 bases and 10 bases, there was a span of 23 bases. Germline V gives CDR1 SGDLS, CDR2 YYNGEE.

About this clonotype itself: Compared with germline, one end of the junction differs, possibly owing to a read error. The V and J genes are TRBV4-1 and TRBJ1-1, with D uncertain. Germline CDR1 MGHRA, CDR2 YSYEKL. The CDR3 length is 16 residues. This CDR3 reads CASGQTYSLMNTEAFF. The CDR3 nucleotides read TGCGCCAGCGGCCAAACCTACAGCTTAATGAACACTGAAGCTTTCTTT.

The chain uses TRBV12-3 or TRBV12-4 and TRBJ2-7, with TRBD1 matching 10 bases. J was trimmed by 2 bases and V by 0 bases; bases with no gene match: 1. The CDR3 has 15 amino acids. In DNA form, the CDR3 reads TGTGCCAGCAGTTTAGCGGGGACAGGGGCCTACGAGCAGTACTTC. Its protein product is CASSLAGTGAYEQYF.

The chain employs TRBV7-3 and TRBJ2-1, with D possibly being TRBD1 or TRBD2 (6 bases each). Germline values: CDR1 SGHTA, CDR2 FQGTGA. This CDR3 is 15 amino acids long. The germline V and J ends were trimmed by 6 bases and 10 bases, with 22 bases remaining between them. DNA for the CDR3: TGTGCCAGCAGTGTCGTACGGGGGCGAAGAGTAGAGCAGTTCTTC. This encodes CASSVVRGRRVEQFF.

V and J are TRBV7-4 and TRBJ2-3, with 8 bases lining up with TRBD1. The CDR3 length is 18 residues. Germline V gives CDR1 SGHVT, CDR2 SQSDAQ. V shed 6 bases and J 2 bases; nucleotides not matched to a gene: 16. CDR3 bases: TGTGCCAGCAGTTACAAGTGGTATGGGACAGGCTACACAGATACGCAGTATTTT. It specifies CASSYKWYGTGYTDTQYF.

This clonotype was detected a few times. V gene TRBV12-3 or TRBV12-4 combines with J gene TRBJ2-1; 13 nucleotides align to TRBD2. J lost 8 bases, V lost 6 bases, and 10 bases had no gene match. CDR3 length equals 16 residues. For the CDR3, the DNA is TGTGCCAGCAGCTCCCGACTAGCGGGGGGTGAGGATGAGCAGTTCTTC. Protein sequence: CASSSRLAGGEDEQFF.

With regard to this clonotype: An end of the junction differs from the germline gene, which may be a read error. The chain combines TRBV25-1 with TRBJ1-1; 9 bases map to TRBD1. Germline V gives CDR1 MGHDK, CDR2 SYGVNS. The CDR3 spans 15 residues. CDR3 nucleotides: TGTGCCAGCAGGGGACAGGGAAGGGTGGACACTGAGGCTTTCTTT. Translating it yields CASRGQGRVDTEAFF.